These 9 T cell receptor beta chains came from one sample sequenced in a study of cytomegalovirus exposure and HLA in healthy donors (dated by TCRdb to the late 2010s). Receptor libraries were prepared by the immunoSEQ multiplex PCR assay. A mixture of 60 forward primers for TCR Vbeta segments and 13 reverse primers for TCR Jbeta segments was used in the multiplex PCR. The table comes from immuneACCESS by way of TCRdb, which keeps in-frame sequences with V and J called. Part of the clones is missing from these tables; in studies checked, under half for an unresolved V gene and the rest for unknown reasons. Here the sample has 80,000 to 100,000 clones; 81% occur a single time. The ten most abundant clones make up 10% of the sample. Sequencing input: PBMCs. These receptors all stem from a human donor in good health.

The chain links TRBV6-1 to TRBJ2-7, with 7 bases aligning to TRBD1. This CDR3 region has 15 residues. Trimming cost V 1 base and J 2 bases; bases outside gene matches: 5. Germline lookup yields CDR1 MNHNS and CDR2 SASEGT. The CDR3 coding sequence is TGTGCCAGCAGTGAAGTTGGGACAGCTCCCTACGAGCAGTACTTC. It codes for CASSEVGTAPYEQYF.

This clone was recorded a few times. The rearrangement uses TRBV10-3 and TRBJ1-5; D is unclear. The CDR3 loop spans 13 amino acids. In germline, CDR1 is ENHRY, CDR2 SYGVKD. Trimming left V 4 bases short and J 4 bases short, with 8 bases between. The CDR3 nucleotides read TGTGCCATCAGTGTCGAGGGTAATCAGCCCCAGCATTTT. Its protein product is CAISVEGNQPQHF.

This chain uses TRBV9 with TRBJ1-2; 9 bases match TRBD1. The V segment lost 3 bases and the J segment 5 bases; nucleotides outside the gene matches: 5. Germline values: CDR1 SGDLS, CDR2 YYNGEE. The CDR3 has 14 amino acids. CDR3 amino acids: CASSGGTGPYGYTF. The CDR3 DNA reads TGTGCCAGCAGCGGGGGGACAGGGCCATATGGCTACACCTTC.

The V and J genes are TRBV6-5 and TRBJ2-5, with D perhaps TRBD2 (6 bases). The J call is in doubt because the DNA end fits TRBJ2-7 better. Germline values: CDR1 MNHEY, CDR2 SVGAGI. This CDR3 spans 14 amino acids. CDR3 DNA sequence: TGTGCCAGCAGTTCGCGGGAAGGGGCATACGAGCAGTACTTC. Translated, it gives CASSSREGAYEQYF.

V and J are TRBV5-1 and TRBJ2-2, with TRBD2 matching 7 bases. V shed 4 bases and J 4 bases; nucleotides not matched to a gene: 10. In germline, CDR1 is SGHRS, CDR2 YFSETQ. This CDR3 has 16 amino acids. CDR3 region: CASSPGAGVFTGELFF. CDR3 sequence (DNA): TGCGCCAGCAGCCCTGGGGCGGGGGTCTTCACCGGGGAGCTGTTTTTT. The variable domain in full, completed from reference TRBV5-1 and TRBJ2-2, reads KAGVTQTPRYLIKTRGQQVTLSCSPISGHRSVSWYQQTPGQGLQFLFEYFSETQRNKGNFPGRFSGRQFSNSRSEMNVSTLELGDSALYLCASSPGAGVFTGELFFGEGSRLTVL.

The chain links TRBV7-9 to TRBJ2-7, with 15 nucleotides matching TRBD2. V dropped 5 bases and J dropped 0; count of bases not matched to a gene: 8. This CDR3 contains 18 residues. The V gene's germline CDR1 is SEHNR and CDR2 FQNEAQ (reference sequence). CDR3 nucleotides: TGTGCCAGCAGCACGGGACTAGCGGGAGGCAGGAGCTCCTACGAGCAGTACTTC. Amino acids: CASSTGLAGGRSSYEQYF.

This chain links TRBV7-3 with TRBJ2-5, with D hard to call. The CDR3 is made up of 13 amino acids. Germline CDR1 SGHTA, CDR2 FQGTGA. With 5 bases removed from V and 5 bases from J, the gap between germline ends came to 12 bases. CDR3 residues: CASSASSSETQYF. CDR3 nucleotides: TGTGCCAGCAGCGCGTCTAGTTCCGAGACCCAGTACTTC. Combining the CDR3 with reference TRBV7-3 and TRBJ2-5 gives the whole variable domain GAGVSQTPSNKVTEKGKYVELRCDPISGHTALYWYRQSLGQGPEFLIYFQGTGAADDSGLPNDRFFAVRPEGSVSTLKIQRTERGDSAVYLCASSASSSETQYFGPGTRLLVL.

V and J are TRBV7-6 and TRBJ2-5; a weak D match, TRBD2 (5 bases). The J call may be incorrect, as the DNA end agrees better with TRBJ2-7. This CDR3 is built from 15 residues. Germline CDR1 SGHVS, CDR2 FNYEAQ. CDR3 region: CASSLEDSLPYEQYF. The CDR3, as DNA: TGTGCCAGCAGCTTAGAGGACTCACTTCCGTACGAGCAGTACTTC.

J is TRBJ1-1 and V is TRBV25-1; D not certain. Germline assignment: CDR1 MGHDK and CDR2 SYGVNS. This CDR3 contains 12 residues. Deletions cut 8 bases from V and 4 bases from J, with 11 bases between. CDR3 region: CASGRGTTEAFF. The CDR3 bases are TGTGCCAGCGGGCGGGGAACCACTGAAGCTTTCTTT.